One and the same sample provided the 30 T cell receptor beta chains below, sequenced in a study of shared clonotypes between healthy human individuals. Data came from immunoSEQ multiplex PCR; TCRdb stores just in-frame clones and leaves some out. The data hold approximately 720,000 clones, with about two thirds observed a single time. Input material: memory CD4+ T cells sorted from blood. The subset is: CD45RA-negative fraction. The receptor source for this set is a woman aged 25 to 45 in good health.

The chain employs TRBV19 and TRBJ2-1; 9 positions match TRBD2. The CDR3 covers 15 residues. V lost 5 bases to trimming and J lost 8 bases; unmatched junction nucleotides: 10. Germline V lookup: CDR1 LNHDA, CDR2 SQIVND (reference sequence). In DNA, the CDR3 is TGTGCCAGTAGTCCCGGGACTAGCAGTGGGGATGAGCAGTTCTTC. This sequence encodes CASSPGTSSGDEQFF.

A single count supports this clone. The chain joins TRBV5-1 to TRBJ2-7; D gene ambiguous. This CDR3 spans 13 amino acids. V dropped 4 bases and J dropped 2 bases, with 10 bases sitting between them. The V gene's germline CDR1 is SGHRS and CDR2 YFSETQ. In DNA form, the CDR3 reads TGCGCCAGCAGCGAGGTCCTAACCTACGAGCAGTACTTC. Protein product: CASSEVLTYEQYF.

This clone was observed a few times. This chain joins TRBV5-5 and TRBJ2-5; 10 bases align to TRBD2. The V gene's germline CDR1 is SGHKS and CDR2 YYEKEE (reference sequence). The CDR3 sequence is 15 residues long. J was trimmed by 4 bases and V by 5 bases; bases with no gene match: 8. The CDR3 loop is CASSASGSAVETQYF. The CDR3 DNA reads as TGTGCCAGCAGTGCTAGCGGGAGCGCGGTAGAGACCCAGTACTTC.

The chain has TRBV28 and TRBJ1-2; unclear D gene. The CDR3 sequence is 13 residues long. Germline CDR1 reads MDHEN; CDR2 reads SYDVKM. V shed 3 bases and J shed 8 bases, with 13 bases lying between them. The CDR3 DNA is TGTGCCAGCAGTTTGACGGCGGCGAGGGGCTACACCTTC. Translation gives CASSLTAARGYTF.

The gene calls are TRBV25-1 and TRBJ2-2; weak D call: TRBD1 (5 bases). V was cut by 6 bases and J by 2 bases, with 13 bases left in between. The CDR3 runs 15 residues. The germline V gene has CDR1 MGHDK and CDR2 SYGVNS. CDR3 region: CASRPQGSNTGELFF. The CDR3 DNA follows: TGTGCCAGCAGACCTCAGGGATCCAACACCGGGGAGCTGTTTTTT.

This clone was picked up a small number of times. This rearrangement joins TRBV18 to TRBJ2-2; possibly TRBD2 for D (6 bases). The ends were cut back, 2 bases at V and 6 bases at J, with 16 bases in the middle. The CDR3 totals 16 residues. Germline assignment: CDR1 KGHSH and CDR2 LQKENI. In DNA, the CDR3 is TGTGCCAGCTCACCAGCGGACTCGCCGGGGGCCGGGGAGCTGTTTTTT. Protein sequence: CASSPADSPGAGELFF.

The V and J genes are TRBV5-1 and TRBJ2-3; D might be TRBD2 (5 bases). The CDR3 contains 14 residues. V lost 5 bases, J lost 1 base, and 11 bases lay in between. The V gene's germline CDR1 is SGHRS and CDR2 YFSETQ. CDR3 DNA sequence: TGCGCCAGCAGTAGGAGTAGCGGCACAGATACGCAGTATTTT. The encoded protein is CASSRSSGTDTQYF.

The V gene is TRBV2, the J gene TRBJ2-2; D ambiguous. This CDR3 has 15 amino acids. CDR1 and CDR2 (germline): SNHLY, FYNNEI. The germline V and J ends were trimmed by 7 bases and 2 bases, with 14 bases remaining between them. CDR3 sequence (DNA): TGTGCCAGCAATCCTAGGAACATCAACACCGGGGAGCTGTTTTTT. Translating gives CASNPRNINTGELFF.

This clone was recorded only once. The DNA of the CDR3 is TGCGCCAGCAGCAAGCCTCCCCCGACAGGGAACACTGAAGCTTTCTTT. It encodes CASSKPPPTGNTEAFF. The chain uses TRBV5-1 and TRBJ1-1; possible D gene TRBD1, 6 bases. This CDR3 contains 16 residues. V gave up 4 bases and J gave up 1 base, with 17 bases separating them. CDR1 and CDR2 (germline): SGHRS, YFSETQ.

The gene calls are TRBV4-2 and TRBJ2-5; a possible D gene is TRBD2 (7 bases). Germline CDR1 reads LGHNA; CDR2 reads YNFKEQ. This CDR3 has 17 amino acids. V dropped 3 bases and J dropped 1 base, with 18 bases sitting between them. The CDR3, as DNA: TGTGCCAGCAGCCACACCGGAGGGGGGGCTCTCCAAGAGACCCAGTACTTC. Its protein product is CASSHTGGGALQETQYF.

J is TRBJ2-3 and V is TRBV2, with D tentatively TRBD1 or TRBD2 (6 bases each). V lost 7 bases, J lost 6 bases, and 23 bases lay in between. Germline loops: CDR1 SNHLY, CDR2 FYNNEI. CDR3 length: 16 residues. The CDR3 DNA follows: TGTGCCAGCATAGGGGGGCGGCGGACCGGTCCTGATACGCAGTATTTT. Its translation is CASIGGRRTGPDTQYF. Combining the CDR3 with reference TRBV2 and TRBJ2-3 gives the whole variable domain EPEVTQTPSHQVTQMGQEVILRCVPISNHLYFYWYRQILGQKVEFLVSFYNNEISEKSEIFDDQFSVERPDGSNFTLKIRSTKLEDSAMYFCASIGGRRTGPDTQYFGPGTRLTVL.

This chain connects TRBV6-5 to TRBJ1-2; TRBD1 might be the D (5 bases). Germline CDR1 reads MNHEY; CDR2 reads SVGAGI. This CDR3 spans 13 amino acids. The V end was cut by 2 bases, the J end by 8 bases, with 12 bases between. The CDR3 sequence is CASSYDDSFGYTF. CDR3 sequence (DNA): TGTGCCAGCAGTTACGACGACAGCTTCGGCTACACCTTC.

The genes are TRBV4-1 and TRBJ1-1, with TRBD1 matching over 7 bases. The CDR3 runs to 15 residues. V was pared by 3 bases and J by 2 bases, with 6 bases of the junction left unmatched. The germline gives CDR1 MGHRA, CDR2 YSYEKL. The CDR3: CASSQDTGENTEAFF. As DNA, the CDR3 is TGCGCCAGCAGCCAGGATACAGGGGAAAACACTGAAGCTTTCTTT.

The chain uses TRBV6-5 and TRBJ2-1; 7 bases map to TRBD2. Germline CDR1 is MNHEY and CDR2 is SVGAGI. This CDR3 spans 15 amino acids. Trimming cost V 0 bases and J 3 bases; bases outside gene matches: 2. The CDR3 sequence: CASSYSAGVYNEQFF. Here the CDR3 DNA reads TGTGCCAGCAGTTACTCGGCGGGAGTCTACAATGAGCAGTTCTTC.

This clone showed up just once. Within the sample, other DNA sequences also encode this same CDR3. The J gene is TRBJ2-7, the V gene TRBV5-1; 8 bases line up with TRBD1. The V gene's germline CDR1 is SGHRS and CDR2 YFSETQ. The CDR3 has 14 amino acids. The junction had 4 bases not matched to a gene; V was cut back by 3 bases and J by 2 bases. In nucleotides, the CDR3 is TGCGCCAGCAGCTCAGGACAGGGAACCTACGAGCAGTACTTC. Protein product: CASSSGQGTYEQYF.

This chain connects TRBV4-1 to TRBJ2-2; maybe TRBD2 (6 bases). The CDR3 sequence is 20 residues long. The V end lost 2 bases, the J end lost 5 bases, and 27 bases lay between the germline ends. Germline CDR1 MGHRA, CDR2 YSYEKL. In DNA form, the CDR3 reads TGCGCCAGCAGCCAAACAGACCCACGAGGGAGACTAGTAGCGACCGGGGAGCTGTTTTTT. It codes for CASSQTDPRGRLVATGELFF.

In its sample, this clone was seen a few times. The chain carries TRBV5-1 and TRBJ2-1; TRBD2 agrees at 9 bases. Per germline, CDR1 SGHRS and CDR2 YFSETQ. The CDR3 runs 15 residues. With 3 bases clipped from V and 4 bases from J, the junction kept 5 bases outside the gene matches. The CDR3 bases are TGCGCCAGCAGCTATTCGACTAGCGGATACAATGAGCAGTTCTTC. Its translation: CASSYSTSGYNEQFF.

The chain links TRBV28 to TRBJ2-3, with TRBD2 identical over 10 bases. This CDR3 contains 16 residues. Germline V CDR1 and CDR2: MDHEN, SYDVKM. V shed 3 bases and J 3 bases; nucleotides not matched to a gene: 6. The CDR3 DNA is TGTGCCAGCAGTTTTTTATCTAGCGGGAGAACAGATACGCAGTATTTT. As protein: CASSFLSSGRTDTQYF.

This chain connects TRBV6-6 to TRBJ1-1; D may be TRBD1 (6 bases). This CDR3 contains 12 residues. CDR1 is MNHNY, CDR2 SVGAGI, per germline (reference sequence). V lost 6 bases, J lost 7 bases, and 12 bases lay in between. The CDR3 sequence: CASSQGLGEAFF. In DNA form, the CDR3 reads TGTGCCAGCAGCCAGGGGCTGGGTGAAGCTTTCTTT.

The chain combines TRBV28 with TRBJ2-1; 8 bases align to TRBD2. Per germline, CDR1 MDHEN and CDR2 SYDVKM. With V trimmed by 4 bases and J by 5 bases, 7 bases remained unmatched. This CDR3 comprises 15 residues. In nucleotides, the CDR3 is TGTGCCAGCAGTTCTACTAGCGGAGCCCACAATGAGCAGTTCTTC. Its translation: CASSSTSGAHNEQFF.

The V call is TRBV28, the J call TRBJ1-2; D gene unclear. Looked up from germline, CDR1 is MDHEN and CDR2 is SYDVKM. Trimming took 6 bases from V and 8 from J, leaving 16 bases between them. CDR3 length: 13 amino acids. The CDR3 DNA follows: TGTGCCAGCAGCGAAAAATCCCGGAGGGGCTACACCTTC. Translating gives CASSEKSRRGYTF.

This clone was recorded only once. V is TRBV28 and J is TRBJ1-4, with TRBD1 as a possible D gene (6 bases). Germline CDR1 is MDHEN and CDR2 is SYDVKM. This CDR3 region has 15 residues. The V and J ends lost 1 base and 5 bases respectively, with 11 bases between them. CDR3 residues: CASSLYRAANEKLFF. The CDR3 DNA follows: TGTGCCAGCAGTTTATACAGGGCTGCGAATGAAAAACTGTTTTTT.

As concerns this clone: Other DNA variants within this sample encode the same CDR3. The chain joins TRBV10-3 to TRBJ1-2, with 7 bases lining up with TRBD1. The CDR3 is 14 amino acids. Germline V gene sequence: CDR1 ENHRY, CDR2 SYGVKD. Trimming removed 4 bases from V and 1 base from J; junction bases left unmatched: 3. Written as DNA, the CDR3 is TGTGCCATCAGTGGACAGGGAGGTAACTATGGCTACACCTTC. Its protein is CAISGQGGNYGYTF.

CDR3 sequence (DNA): TGTGCCAGCACCAGACTGAAAAACACTGAAGCTTTCTTT. Its protein product is CASTRLKNTEAFF. The chain combines TRBV6-1 with TRBJ1-1; D remains unclear. From germline, CDR1 is MNHNS and CDR2 SASEGT. This CDR3 is built from 13 residues. V lost 7 bases, J lost 2 bases, and 11 bases lay in between.

This clone came up a few times. The chain recombines TRBV6-6 with TRBJ1-1; D remains ambiguous. V lost 6 bases, J lost 11 bases, and 25 bases lay in between. This CDR3 comprises 15 residues. Germline assignment: CDR1 MNHNY and CDR2 SVGAGI (reference sequence). The CDR3 protein is CASRRTGRSSDGAFF. DNA of the CDR3: TGTGCCAGCAGACGTACTGGACGGAGCTCGGATGGTGCTTTCTTT.

This chain connects TRBV4-1 to TRBJ2-7; TRBD2 matches at 8 bases. Germline V gene sequence: CDR1 MGHRA, CDR2 YSYEKL. The J segment lost 3 bases and the V segment lost 0 bases, leaving 7 bases of the junction unmatched. The CDR3 is 16 residues long. CDR3: CASSQDRSGRVYEQYF. For the CDR3, the DNA is TGCGCCAGCAGCCAAGATCGGAGCGGGAGAGTCTACGAGCAGTACTTC.

A single count supports this clone. This chain links TRBV30 with TRBJ2-1; TRBD2 aligns across 11 bases. The CDR3 is 12 residues long. Unmatched junction bases numbered 4, after V lost 6 bases and J lost 9 bases. Germline V lookup: CDR1 GTSNPN, CDR2 SVGIG (reference sequence). Here the CDR3 DNA reads TGTGCCTGTAGCGGGAGGGCCCTTGAGCAGTTCTTC. It translates to CACSGRALEQFF.

This chain connects TRBV18 to TRBJ1-1, with D unresolved. The CDR3 has 14 residues. Trimming took off 3 bases at V and 1 base at J, with 9 bases between the two ends. Germline lookup yields CDR1 KGHSH and CDR2 LQKENI. The CDR3 reads CASSPTEGNTEAFF. The CDR3 coding sequence is TGTGCCAGCTCACCCACCGAGGGGAACACTGAAGCTTTCTTT.

This chain joins TRBV28 and TRBJ1-2; no definite D call. V lost 7 bases to trimming and J lost 4 bases, with 4 bases between them. CDR1 and CDR2 (germline): MDHEN, SYDVKM. This CDR3 contains 10 residues. This CDR3 is CASTVYGYTF. Here the CDR3 DNA reads TGTGCCAGCACGGTCTATGGCTACACCTTC.

The genes are TRBV29-1 and TRBJ1-5, with 9 bases aligning to TRBD1. The germline V gene has CDR1 SQVTM and CDR2 ANQGSEA. The V gene end was trimmed by 7 bases and the J gene end by 6 bases; junction bases not matched to a gene: 4. The CDR3 covers 12 residues. DNA for the CDR3: TGCAGCGCCGGGACAGGGACTCAGCCCCAGCATTTT. Encoded protein: CSAGTGTQPQHF.